This T cell receptor (beta chain) was sequenced in a study of Graves' ophthalmopathy and Graves' hyperthyroidism. Study at large: Stable hyperthyroidism was defined by absence of ophthalmopathy within 18 months of follow-up.

This CDR3 has 13 amino acids. The V end was cut by 3 bases, the J end by 3 bases, with 8 bases between. In germline, CDR1 is WSHSY, CDR2 SAAADI. Study-level findings and limits: Blood also contained most of the expanded thyroid clonotypes above 0.001 frequency. Forecasting of ophthalmopathy progression by the model achieved over 55% sensitivity and around 77% specificity.

For this clonotype: The antigen is unknown.

RNA transcripts yielded amplified TCR beta CDR3 regions. HTBI primers served in a first-round RT-PCR, which a second-round multiplex PCR followed. TCRdb ran MiXCR on the multiplex PCR reads and lists one entry per CDR3 protein. The top ten clones hold approximately 12% of a sample with about 1.2 million distinct CDR3 sequences, about 36% of them seen once. The receptor was isolated from an adult man with Graves' hyperthyroidism. Sequencing was performed on peripheral blood or thyroid tissue (not recorded which). The chain uses TRBV10-2 and TRBJ1-1; no clear D gene. This CDR3 reads CASSDRSDTEAFF. Written as DNA, the CDR3 is TGCGCCAGCAGTGATCGATCCGACACTGAAGCTTTCTTT.